This T cell receptor (beta chain) stems from a study of blood T cell repertoires in COVID-19. Someone with COVID-19 had been met by exposed participants within 2 weeks before study entry. In the original processing: Reference gene primers were amplified, and this amplification served to estimate nucleated cell counts. The assay was immunoSEQ multiplex PCR, and TCRdb's table has in-frame clones only and misses some. The D gene and trimming were derived from the DNA, and the V and J assignments and clone size from that table. Of a few hundred thousand clones listed, approximately 84% were seen once; the top ten hold about 6.2%. Germline CDR1 is SGHTA and CDR2 is FQGNSA. V was clipped by 6 bases and J by 3 bases; unmatched bases: 4. The CDR3 length is 13 residues. This clone has just a few counts.

The gene calls are TRBV7-2 and TRBJ1-1, with 7 bases lining up with TRBD1. The receptor was derived from a woman aged 45-60 years who had been exposed to COVID-19. The sample taken for sequencing was PBMCs or T cells enriched from blood (not recorded which). The CDR3: CASSLQGYTEAFF. The CDR3 DNA reads as TGTGCCAGCAGTTTACAGGGGTACACTGAAGCTTTCTTT.